The 20 T cell receptor beta chains in this list originate from one sample, sequenced in a study of blood T cell repertoires in COVID-19. Measured with immunoSEQ multiplex PCR; TCRdb has only the in-frame clones, and not every one. Of some 41,000 clones listed, around 90% are singletons. The material sequenced was peripheral blood. These receptors were obtained from an elderly woman with active COVID-19.

This chain uses TRBV11-3 with TRBJ1-4; D not resolved. The CDR3 length is 16 residues. Germline-derived CDR1 and CDR2 are SGHNT and YENEEA. Trimming left V 0 bases short and J 5 bases short, with 13 bases between. The chain's CDR3 is CASSLERRHKNEKLFF. The CDR3 bases are TGTGCCAGCAGCTTAGAACGCAGGCATAAAAATGAAAAACTGTTTTTT. The full variable domain, its missing parts supplied by reference TRBV11-3 and TRBJ1-4, is EAGVVQSPRYKIIEKKQPVAFWCNPISGHNTLYWYLQNLGQGPELLIRYENEEAVDDSQLPKDRFSAERLKGVDSTLKIQPAELGDSAVYLCASSLERRHKNEKLFFGSGTQLSVL.

This rearrangement joins TRBV9 to TRBJ1-6; tentatively, D is TRBD1 (5 bases). Trimming took off 4 bases at V and 9 bases at J, with 20 bases between the two ends. Germline V CDR1 and CDR2: SGDLS, YYNGEE. The CDR3 is made up of 16 amino acids. The DNA of the CDR3 is TGTGCCAGCAGCCCGACGACTGGGGCGCAAGGTTCACCCCTCCACTTT. Translating it yields CASSPTTGAQGSPLHF.

The chain couples TRBV15 to TRBJ1-5; D gene uncertain. Looked up from germline, CDR1 is LNHNV and CDR2 is YYDKDF (reference sequence). This CDR3 has 13 amino acids. V was clipped by 6 bases and J by 1 base, with 7 bases between them. Here the CDR3 reads CATRASSNQPQHF. The CDR3 nucleotides read TGTGCCACCAGGGCTTCGAGCAATCAGCCCCAGCATTTT.

The chain couples TRBV24-1 to TRBJ2-5, with TRBD1 as a possible D gene (6 bases). Deletions cut 2 bases from V and 1 base from J, with 13 bases between. Per the germline V gene, CDR1 is KGHDR and CDR2 is SFDVKD. This CDR3 has 16 amino acids. Written as DNA, the CDR3 is TGTGCCACCAGTGATTGGGCCGACAGGCGCCAAGAGACCCAGTACTTC. This encodes CATSDWADRRQETQYF.

This clone came up a few times. V is TRBV30 and J is TRBJ2-5, with 12 nucleotides matching TRBD2. Trimming cost V 5 bases and J 5 bases; bases outside gene matches: 15. Germline CDR1 reads GTSNPN; CDR2 reads SVGIG (reference sequence). This CDR3 region has 17 residues. CDR3 bases: TGTGCCTGGGCACCAAGGACTAGCGGGGTCCCATGGGAGACCCAGTACTTC. Its translation is CAWAPRTSGVPWETQYF.

The chain uses TRBV19 and TRBJ2-5; the D gene is possibly TRBD2 (6 bases). The CDR3 runs to 15 residues. Germline assignment: CDR1 LNHDA and CDR2 SQIVND (reference sequence). Deletions cut 4 bases from V and 1 base from J, with 13 bases between. The CDR3 DNA sequence: TGTGCCAGTAGTAGACTTCGGGGGTCCCAAGAGACCCAGTACTTC. This sequence encodes CASSRLRGSQETQYF.

The rearrangement uses TRBV5-8 and TRBJ2-5, with D maybe TRBD2 (5 bases). The germline gives CDR1 SGHTS, CDR2 YDEGEE. V was pared by 0 bases and J by 7 bases, with 16 bases between. This CDR3 is built from 15 residues. In DNA form, the CDR3 reads TGTGCCAGCAGCTTGGTGGGGAGCCCTCCAAGGACCCAGTACTTC. It encodes CASSLVGSPPRTQYF.

This chain uses TRBV7-2 with TRBJ1-1; D gene uncertain. CDR3 length: 15 residues. Deletions cut 1 base from V and 0 bases from J, with 9 bases between. Per germline, CDR1 SGHTA and CDR2 FQGNSA. The chain's CDR3 is CASSLGGLLNTEAFF. CDR3 bases: TGTGCCAGCAGCTTAGGTGGGCTGCTGAACACTGAAGCTTTCTTT.

The chain employs TRBV7-7 and TRBJ2-7, with 10 bases fitting TRBD1. V dropped 5 bases and J dropped 5; count of bases not matched to a gene: 3. In germline, CDR1 is SSHAT, CDR2 FNYEAQ (reference sequence). The CDR3 sequence is 13 residues long. In DNA form, the CDR3 reads TGTGCCAGCAGCCAGGGACAGGGGAACGAGCAGTACTTC. Its protein product is CASSQGQGNEQYF.

In nucleotides, the CDR3 is TGTGCCAGCAGCACGACAGGGGGCCGGTCACCCCTCCACTTT. Translating it yields CASSTTGGRSPLHF. The chain employs TRBV7-2 and TRBJ1-6, with 10 bases identical to TRBD1. The V gene end was trimmed by 5 bases and the J gene end by 10 bases; junction bases not matched to a gene: 5. CDR3 size: 14 residues. Germline V gene lookup returns CDR1 SGHTA and CDR2 FQGNSA.

The genes are TRBV6-5 and TRBJ2-1; 8 bases match TRBD2. CDR1 and CDR2 from the germline V gene are MNHEY and SVGAGI. Trimming removed 2 bases from V and 3 bases from J; junction bases left unmatched: 3. This CDR3 comprises 15 residues. For the CDR3, the DNA is TGTGCCAGCAGTTACGAGGCGGGGGGCTACAATGAGCAGTTCTTC. Amino acid sequence: CASSYEAGGYNEQFF.

The chain uses TRBV24-1 and TRBJ2-1; no clear D. Looked up from germline, CDR1 is KGHDR and CDR2 is SFDVKD. The CDR3 runs to 16 residues. Trimming removed 2 bases at V and 1 base at J, with 11 bases between. The CDR3 region has the DNA TGTGCCACCAGTGATTCCCACTCCTTTTCCTACAATGAGCAGTTCTTC. Protein product: CATSDSHSFSYNEQFF.

The J gene is TRBJ2-3, the V gene TRBV5-8, with 7 nucleotides matching TRBD1. CDR1 is SGHTS and CDR2 is YDEGEE in the germline V gene. This CDR3 has 15 amino acids. Losses at the gene ends were 4 bases for V and 0 bases for J; bases not matched to a gene: 5. The CDR3 DNA reads TGTGCCAGCAGCCCCCGGGACAGTAGCACAGATACGCAGTATTTT. This gives the protein CASSPRDSSTDTQYF. Full variable domain (missing parts from reference TRBV5-8 and TRBJ2-3): EAGVTQSPTHLIKTRGQQATLRCSPISGHTSVYWYQQALGLGLQFLLWYDEGEERNRGNFPPRFSGRQFPNYSSELNVNALELEDSALYLCASSPRDSSTDTQYFGPGTRLTVL.

This clone was observed once. The CDR3 nucleotides read TGCGCCAGCAGCTTTCAACTAGCGGGGGGGCGGAAGACCCAGTACTTC. Translation gives CASSFQLAGGRKTQYF. The chain has TRBV5-1 and TRBJ2-5; TRBD2 agrees at 13 bases. This CDR3 has 16 amino acids. V lost 2 bases and J lost 6; bases outside the gene matches: 7. Germline lookup yields CDR1 SGHRS and CDR2 YFSETQ.

As DNA, the CDR3 is TGTGCCGCTGGGCAGGGGGCGCATGACGAGCAGTACTTC. It translates to CAAGQGAHDEQYF. The chain combines TRBV19 with TRBJ2-7, with TRBD1 matching 8 bases. After removal of 11 bases from V and 5 bases from J, the junction contained 11 bases not matched to a gene. In germline, CDR1 is LNHDA, CDR2 SQIVND (reference sequence). This CDR3 is built from 13 residues.

The J gene is TRBJ2-5, the V gene TRBV5-1; D is undetermined. Trimming took off 0 bases at V and 5 bases at J, with 14 bases between the two ends. Germline lookup yields CDR1 SGHRS and CDR2 YFSETQ. The CDR3 has 15 residues. CDR3 in amino acids: CASSLVQVNVETQYF. CDR3 DNA sequence: TGCGCCAGCAGCTTGGTTCAGGTTAATGTGGAGACCCAGTACTTC.

The J gene is TRBJ2-7, the V gene TRBV6-5; 9 bases align to TRBD1. Germline CDR1 and CDR2: MNHEY and SVGAGI. Germline trimming cut 2 bases from V and 5 bases from J; bases unmatched to any gene: 4. This CDR3 contains 14 residues. The CDR3: CASSYNRDRDEQYF. CDR3 DNA: TGTGCCAGCAGTTACAACCGGGACAGGGACGAGCAGTACTTC.

The chain has TRBV27 and TRBJ1-2, with D uncertain. The CDR3 has 14 residues. The V gene's germline CDR1 is MNHEY and CDR2 SMNVEV (reference sequence). V was clipped by 7 bases and J by 3 bases, with 15 bases between them. CDR3 sequence: CASNQGDRDYGYTF. CDR3 sequence (DNA): TGTGCCAGCAACCAAGGAGACCGCGACTATGGCTACACCTTC.

The chain carries TRBV3-1 (or the pseudogene TRBV3-2) and TRBJ2-3, with a possible D match to TRBD2 (6 bases). There are 17 residues in the CDR3. Germline assignment: CDR1 LGHDT and CDR2 YNNKEL (reference sequence). The ends were cut back, 6 bases at V and 2 bases at J, with 21 bases in the middle. The CDR3 DNA sequence: TGTGCCAGCAGTCCTCGGTTAGGTGGGGGGTCCACAGATACGCAGTATTTT. Protein: CASSPRLGGGSTDTQYF.

V and J are TRBV25-1 and TRBJ1-2, with 8 bases aligning to TRBD1. The J segment lost 6 bases and the V segment lost 3 bases, leaving 9 bases of the junction unmatched. From germline, CDR1 is MGHDK and CDR2 SYGVNS. The CDR3 spans 15 residues. CDR3 DNA sequence: TGTGCCAGCAGTGATACAGGGGGTGGTTATGATGGCTACACCTTC. It yields the protein CASSDTGGGYDGYTF.